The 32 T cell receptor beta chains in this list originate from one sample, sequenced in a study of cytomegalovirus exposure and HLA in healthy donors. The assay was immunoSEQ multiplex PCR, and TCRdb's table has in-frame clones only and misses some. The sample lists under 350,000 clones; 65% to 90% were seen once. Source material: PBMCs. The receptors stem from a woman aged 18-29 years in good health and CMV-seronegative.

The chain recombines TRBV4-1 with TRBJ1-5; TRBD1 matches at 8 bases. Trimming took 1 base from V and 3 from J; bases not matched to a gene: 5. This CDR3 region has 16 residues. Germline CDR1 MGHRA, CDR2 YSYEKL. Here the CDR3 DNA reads TGCGCCAGCAGCCAAGCCGGGACAGGACTCAATCAGCCCCAGCATTTT. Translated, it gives CASSQAGTGLNQPQHF.

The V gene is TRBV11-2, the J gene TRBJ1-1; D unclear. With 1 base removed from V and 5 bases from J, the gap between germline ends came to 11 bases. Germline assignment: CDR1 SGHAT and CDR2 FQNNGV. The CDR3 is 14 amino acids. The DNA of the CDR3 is TGTGCCAGCAGCTTAGTTGTCGGAGAAACTGAAGCTTTCTTT. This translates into CASSLVVGETEAFF.

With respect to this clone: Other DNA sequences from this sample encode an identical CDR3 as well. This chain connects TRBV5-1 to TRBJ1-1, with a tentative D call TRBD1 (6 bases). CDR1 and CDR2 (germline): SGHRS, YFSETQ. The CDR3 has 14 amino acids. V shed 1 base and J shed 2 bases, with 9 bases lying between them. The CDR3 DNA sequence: TGCGCCAGCAGCTTGCCACAGGGAAACACTGAAGCTTTCTTT. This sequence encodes CASSLPQGNTEAFF.

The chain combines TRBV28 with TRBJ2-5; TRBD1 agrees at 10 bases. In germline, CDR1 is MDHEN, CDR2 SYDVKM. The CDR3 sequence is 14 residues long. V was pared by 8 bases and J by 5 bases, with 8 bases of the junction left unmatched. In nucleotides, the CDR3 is TGTGCCAGCGAGCGACAGGGGGCGCGTGAGACCCAGTACTTC. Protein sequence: CASERQGARETQYF.

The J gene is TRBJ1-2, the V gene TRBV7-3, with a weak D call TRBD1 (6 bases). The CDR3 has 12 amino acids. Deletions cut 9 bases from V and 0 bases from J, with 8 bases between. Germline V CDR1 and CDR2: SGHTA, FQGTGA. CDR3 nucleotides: TGTGCCAGTAGGGGGTCTAACTATGGCTACACCTTC. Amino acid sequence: CASRGSNYGYTF.

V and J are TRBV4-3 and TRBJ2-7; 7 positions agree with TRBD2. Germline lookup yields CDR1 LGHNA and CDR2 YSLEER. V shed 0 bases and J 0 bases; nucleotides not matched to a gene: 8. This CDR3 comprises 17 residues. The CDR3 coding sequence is TGCGCCAGCAGCCAAGATCCGGCTAGCGGATACTCCTACGAGCAGTACTTC. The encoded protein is CASSQDPASGYSYEQYF.

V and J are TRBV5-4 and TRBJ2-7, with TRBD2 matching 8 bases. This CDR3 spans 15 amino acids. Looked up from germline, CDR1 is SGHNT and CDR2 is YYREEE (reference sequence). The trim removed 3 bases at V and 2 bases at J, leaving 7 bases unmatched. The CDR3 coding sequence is TGTGCCAGCAGCTCAAGAACTAGCGGCCCCTACGAGCAGTACTTC. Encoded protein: CASSSRTSGPYEQYF.

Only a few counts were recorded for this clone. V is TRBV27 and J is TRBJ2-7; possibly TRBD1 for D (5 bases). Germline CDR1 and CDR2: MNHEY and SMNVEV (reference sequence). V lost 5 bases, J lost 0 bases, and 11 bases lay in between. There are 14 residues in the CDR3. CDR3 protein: CASSPGQFSYEQYF. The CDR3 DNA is TGTGCCAGCAGTCCCGGACAATTCTCCTACGAGCAGTACTTC.

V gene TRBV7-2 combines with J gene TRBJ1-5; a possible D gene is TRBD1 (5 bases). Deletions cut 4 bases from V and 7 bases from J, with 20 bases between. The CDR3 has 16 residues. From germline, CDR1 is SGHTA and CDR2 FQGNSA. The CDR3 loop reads CASSSTLRDFNQPQHF. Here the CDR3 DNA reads TGTGCCAGCAGCTCGACTCTCCGGGACTTTAACCAGCCCCAGCATTTT.

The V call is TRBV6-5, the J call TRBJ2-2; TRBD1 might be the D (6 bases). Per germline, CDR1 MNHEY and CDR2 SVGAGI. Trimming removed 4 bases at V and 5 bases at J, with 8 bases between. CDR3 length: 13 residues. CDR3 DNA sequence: TGTGCCAGCAGTTCCACAGGGACCGGGGAGCTGTTTTTT. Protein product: CASSSTGTGELFF.

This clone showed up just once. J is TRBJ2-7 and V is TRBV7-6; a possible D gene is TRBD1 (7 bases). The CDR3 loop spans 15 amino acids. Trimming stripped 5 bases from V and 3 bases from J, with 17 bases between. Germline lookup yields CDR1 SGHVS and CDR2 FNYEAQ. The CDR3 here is CASSMQGGSIYEQYF. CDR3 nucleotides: TGTGCCAGCAGCATGCAGGGGGGATCCATCTACGAGCAGTACTTC.

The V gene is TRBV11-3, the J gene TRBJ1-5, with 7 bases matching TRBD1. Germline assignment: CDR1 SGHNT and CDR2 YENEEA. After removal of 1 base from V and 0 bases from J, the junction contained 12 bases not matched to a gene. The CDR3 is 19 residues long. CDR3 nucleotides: TGTGCCAGCAGCTTAGTCACCGGGACAGAAATTTATAGCAATCAGCCCCAGCATTTT. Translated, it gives CASSLVTGTEIYSNQPQHF.

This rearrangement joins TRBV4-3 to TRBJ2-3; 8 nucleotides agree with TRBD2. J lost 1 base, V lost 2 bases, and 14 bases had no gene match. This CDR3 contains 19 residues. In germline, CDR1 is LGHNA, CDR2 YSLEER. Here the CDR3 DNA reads TGCGCCAGCAGCCAACTAAACTCCCTCGGGACTAGACGCACAGATACGCAGTATTTT. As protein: CASSQLNSLGTRRTDTQYF.

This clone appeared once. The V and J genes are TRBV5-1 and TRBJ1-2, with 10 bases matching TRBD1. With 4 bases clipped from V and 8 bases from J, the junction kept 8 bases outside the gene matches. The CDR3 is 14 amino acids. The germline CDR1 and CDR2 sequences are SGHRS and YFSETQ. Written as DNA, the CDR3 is TGCGCCAGCAGCGCTGGACAGGGGGACAGGGGCTACACCTTC. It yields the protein CASSAGQGDRGYTF.

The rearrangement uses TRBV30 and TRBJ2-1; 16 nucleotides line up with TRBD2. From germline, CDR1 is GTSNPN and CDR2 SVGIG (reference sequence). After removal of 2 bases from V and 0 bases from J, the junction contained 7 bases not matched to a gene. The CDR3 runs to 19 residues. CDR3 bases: TGTGCCTGGAGTCCTTCGGGACTAGCGGGGGGGCTCTCCTACAATGAGCAGTTCTTC. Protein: CAWSPSGLAGGLSYNEQFF.

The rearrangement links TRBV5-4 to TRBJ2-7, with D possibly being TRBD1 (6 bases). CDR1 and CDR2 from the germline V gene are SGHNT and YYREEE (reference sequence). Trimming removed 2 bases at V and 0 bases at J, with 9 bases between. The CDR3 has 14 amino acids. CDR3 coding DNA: TGTGCCAGCAGCTTTTTGGACAGCTCCTACGAGCAGTACTTC. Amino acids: CASSFLDSSYEQYF. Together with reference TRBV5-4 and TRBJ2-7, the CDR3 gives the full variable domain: ETGVTQSPTHLIKTRGQQVTLRCSSQSGHNTVSWYQQALGQGPQFIFQYYREEENGRGNFPPRFSGLQFPNYSSELNVNALELDDSALYLCASSFLDSSYEQYFGPGTRLTVT.

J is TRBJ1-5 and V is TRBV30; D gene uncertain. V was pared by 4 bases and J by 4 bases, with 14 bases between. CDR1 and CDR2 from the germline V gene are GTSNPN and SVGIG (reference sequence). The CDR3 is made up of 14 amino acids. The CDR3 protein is CAWTLGGPNQPQHF. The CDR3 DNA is TGTGCCTGGACCCTGGGAGGACCTAATCAGCCCCAGCATTTT.

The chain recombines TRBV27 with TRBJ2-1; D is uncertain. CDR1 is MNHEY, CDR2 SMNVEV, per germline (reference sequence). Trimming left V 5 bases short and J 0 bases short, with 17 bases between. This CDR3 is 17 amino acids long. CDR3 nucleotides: TGTGCCAGCAGTCCCCGATCGGTCCCCAACTCCTACAATGAGCAGTTCTTC. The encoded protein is CASSPRSVPNSYNEQFF.

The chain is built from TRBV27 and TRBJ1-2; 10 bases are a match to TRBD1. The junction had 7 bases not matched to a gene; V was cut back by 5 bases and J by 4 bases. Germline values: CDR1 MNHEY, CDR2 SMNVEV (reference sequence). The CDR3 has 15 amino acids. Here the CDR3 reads CASSLRDRGLYGYTF. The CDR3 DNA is TGTGCCAGCAGTCTCCGGGACAGGGGCCTCTATGGCTACACCTTC.

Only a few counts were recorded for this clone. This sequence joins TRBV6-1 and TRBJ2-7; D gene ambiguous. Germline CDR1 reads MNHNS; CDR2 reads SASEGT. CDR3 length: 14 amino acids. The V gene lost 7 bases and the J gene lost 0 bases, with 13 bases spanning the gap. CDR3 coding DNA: TGTGCCAGCATCGACTTTGCGGACTCCTACGAGCAGTACTTC. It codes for CASIDFADSYEQYF.

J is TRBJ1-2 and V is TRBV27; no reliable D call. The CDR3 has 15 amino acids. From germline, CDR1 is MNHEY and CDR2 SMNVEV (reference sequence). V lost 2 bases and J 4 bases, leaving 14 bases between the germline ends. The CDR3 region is CASSLGPTIIYGYTF. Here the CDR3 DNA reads TGTGCCAGCAGTTTAGGGCCAACCATCATCTATGGCTACACCTTC.

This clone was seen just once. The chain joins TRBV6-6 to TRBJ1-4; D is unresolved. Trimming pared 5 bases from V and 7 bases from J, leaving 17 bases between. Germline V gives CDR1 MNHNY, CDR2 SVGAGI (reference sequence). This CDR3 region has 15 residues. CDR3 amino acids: CASSPATVAGEKLFF. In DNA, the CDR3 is TGTGCCAGCAGTCCCGCCACAGTGGCGGGTGAAAAACTGTTTTTT.

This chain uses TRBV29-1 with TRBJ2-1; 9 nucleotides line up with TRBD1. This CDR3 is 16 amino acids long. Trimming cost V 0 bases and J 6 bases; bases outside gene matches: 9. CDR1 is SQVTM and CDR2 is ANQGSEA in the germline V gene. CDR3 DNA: TGCAGCGTTGAAGATGTCCGGGACAGGGTTTTCAATGAGCAGTTCTTC. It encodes CSVEDVRDRVFNEQFF.

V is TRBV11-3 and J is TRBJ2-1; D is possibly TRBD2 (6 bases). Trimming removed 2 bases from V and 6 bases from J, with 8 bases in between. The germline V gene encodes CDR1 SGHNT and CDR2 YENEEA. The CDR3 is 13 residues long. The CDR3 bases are TGTGCCAGCAGCTTAACTAGCAGCAATGAGCAGTTCTTC. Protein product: CASSLTSSNEQFF.

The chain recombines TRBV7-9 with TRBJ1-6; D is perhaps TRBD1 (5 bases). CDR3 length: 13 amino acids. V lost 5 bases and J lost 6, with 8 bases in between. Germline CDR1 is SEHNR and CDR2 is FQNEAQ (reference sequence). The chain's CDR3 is CASSPGLNSPLHF. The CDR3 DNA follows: TGTGCCAGCAGCCCAGGGCTTAATTCACCCCTCCACTTT.

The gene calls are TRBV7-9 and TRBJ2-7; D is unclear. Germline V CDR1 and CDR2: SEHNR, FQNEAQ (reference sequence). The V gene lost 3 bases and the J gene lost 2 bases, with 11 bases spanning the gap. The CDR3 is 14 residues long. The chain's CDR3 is CASSFVYSTYEQYF. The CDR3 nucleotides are TGTGCCAGCAGCTTCGTGTACAGCACCTACGAGCAGTACTTC.

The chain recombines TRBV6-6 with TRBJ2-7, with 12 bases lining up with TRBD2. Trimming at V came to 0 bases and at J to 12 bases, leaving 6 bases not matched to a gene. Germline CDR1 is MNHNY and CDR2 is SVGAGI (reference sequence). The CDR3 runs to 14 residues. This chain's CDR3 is CASSYSTSGGWRYF. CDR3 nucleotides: TGTGCCAGCAGTTACTCCACTAGCGGGGGGTGGAGGTACTTC.

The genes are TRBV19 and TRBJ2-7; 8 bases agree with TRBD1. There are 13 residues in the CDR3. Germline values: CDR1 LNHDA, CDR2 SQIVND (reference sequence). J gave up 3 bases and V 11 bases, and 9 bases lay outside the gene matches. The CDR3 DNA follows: TGTGCCTCAAACCGGGACAGGCTCTACGAGCAGTACTTC. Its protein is CASNRDRLYEQYF.

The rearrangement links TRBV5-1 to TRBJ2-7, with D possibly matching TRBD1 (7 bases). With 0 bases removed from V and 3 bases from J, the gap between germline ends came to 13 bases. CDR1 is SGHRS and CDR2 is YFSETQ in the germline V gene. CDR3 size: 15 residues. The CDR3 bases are TGCGCCAGCAGCTTGGGGAGGGGGCGCATCTACGAGCAGTACTTC. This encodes CASSLGRGRIYEQYF. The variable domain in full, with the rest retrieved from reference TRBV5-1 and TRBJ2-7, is KAGVTQTPRYLIKTRGQQVTLSCSPISGHRSVSWYQQTPGQGLQFLFEYFSETQRNKGNFPGRFSGRQFSNSRSEMNVSTLELGDSALYLCASSLGRGRIYEQYFGPGTRLTVT.

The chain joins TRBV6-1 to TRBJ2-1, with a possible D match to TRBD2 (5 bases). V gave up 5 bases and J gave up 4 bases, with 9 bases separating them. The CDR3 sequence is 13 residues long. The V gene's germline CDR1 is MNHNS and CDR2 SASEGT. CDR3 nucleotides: TGTGCCAGCAGTTCCGGGGTTTACAATGAGCAGTTCTTC. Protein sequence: CASSSGVYNEQFF.

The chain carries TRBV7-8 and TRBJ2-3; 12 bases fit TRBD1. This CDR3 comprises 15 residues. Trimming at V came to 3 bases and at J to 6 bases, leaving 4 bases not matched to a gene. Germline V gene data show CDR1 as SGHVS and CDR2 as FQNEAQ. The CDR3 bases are TGTGCCAGCAGCTTGCGGGACAGGGGGCGGGATACGCAGTATTTT. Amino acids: CASSLRDRGRDTQYF.

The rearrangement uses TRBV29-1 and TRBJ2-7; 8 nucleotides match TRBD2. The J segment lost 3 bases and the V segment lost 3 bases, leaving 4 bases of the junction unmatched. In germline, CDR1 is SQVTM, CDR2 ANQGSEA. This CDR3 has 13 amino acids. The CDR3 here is CSVETGTSYEQYF. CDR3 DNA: TGCAGCGTTGAGACCGGGACTAGCTACGAGCAGTACTTC.